This T cell receptor (beta chain) was retrieved from a study of T cell responses to AZD1222 COVID-19 vaccine. General study points: The peak T cell response came first, and repertoires were sampled only after it. Of spike-specific TCRs, nearly half reportedly target regions left unmutated in variants. Females outnumbered males among donors, who were mostly white British; clonal diversity was possibly underestimated.

With regard to this clone: The antigen is undetermined.

Sequenced by immunoSEQ multiplex PCR; TCRdb stores in-frame clones only, minus some. The sample holds 150,000 or so clones. This clonotype was obtained from an adult in good health. Source material: peripheral blood.

The CDR3 protein is CASSLRTDYSSYEQYF. The CDR3 DNA follows: TGTGCCAGCAGCTTGCGGACCGACTATAGCTCCTACGAGCAGTACTTC. V usage is TRBV5-4 and J usage is TRBJ2-7, with a possible D match to TRBD2 (5 bases). The CDR3 totals 16 residues. Trimming took off 1 base at V and 0 bases at J, with 14 bases between the two ends. Germline CDR1 and CDR2: SGHNT and YYREEE (reference sequence).